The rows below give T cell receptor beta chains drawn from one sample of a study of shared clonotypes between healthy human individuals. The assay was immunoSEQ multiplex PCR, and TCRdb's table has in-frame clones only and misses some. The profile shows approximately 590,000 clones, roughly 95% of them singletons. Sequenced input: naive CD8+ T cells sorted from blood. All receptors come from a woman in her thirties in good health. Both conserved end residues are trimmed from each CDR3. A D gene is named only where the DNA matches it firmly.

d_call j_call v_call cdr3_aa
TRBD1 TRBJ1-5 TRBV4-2 ASQDRAWGNQPQH
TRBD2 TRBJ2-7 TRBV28 ASSFGLAGVLSYEQY
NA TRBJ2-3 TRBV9 ASSVGDLREQY
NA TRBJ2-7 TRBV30 AWSVPGGPAYEQY
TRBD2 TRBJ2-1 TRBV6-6 ASSYSAVAGYNEQF
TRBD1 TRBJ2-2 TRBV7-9 ASSLGGTGAAGELF
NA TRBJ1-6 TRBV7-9 ASSLVQPGSPLH
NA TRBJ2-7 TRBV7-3 ASSQRGQGTYEQY
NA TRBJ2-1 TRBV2 ASCELGNEQF
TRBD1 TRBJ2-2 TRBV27 ASTSGQGWNTGELF
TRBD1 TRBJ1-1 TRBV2 ASSVRGPRTEAF
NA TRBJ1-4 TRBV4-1 ASSDSWPGEKLF
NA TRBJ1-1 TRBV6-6 ASSYSEGRTEAF
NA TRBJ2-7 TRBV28 ASSLSGVDYEQY
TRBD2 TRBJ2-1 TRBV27 ASSLSAASGTAYNEQF
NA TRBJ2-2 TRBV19 ASSITGGASTGELF
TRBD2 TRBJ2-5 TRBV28 ASSTPWLAGGRAQETQY
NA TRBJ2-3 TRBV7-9 ASSLVQGTDTQY
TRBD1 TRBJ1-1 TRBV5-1 ASSKTGSGTEAF
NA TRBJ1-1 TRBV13 ASIITGGPSNTEAF
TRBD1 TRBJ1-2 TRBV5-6 ASSSGTGTYWGYT
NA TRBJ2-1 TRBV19 ASSVSYNEQF
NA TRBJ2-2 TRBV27 ASSLWGSVNGELF
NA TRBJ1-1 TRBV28 ASSLVVTEAF
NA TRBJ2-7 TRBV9 ASSVGHNEQY
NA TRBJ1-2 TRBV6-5 ASSYVPGGGYGYT
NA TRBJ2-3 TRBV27 ASSELGDTQY
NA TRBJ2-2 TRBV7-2 ASSELRDIAGGELF
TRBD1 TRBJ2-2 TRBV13 ASSPTRGLYNTGELF
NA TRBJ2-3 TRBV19 ASSTGTDTQY
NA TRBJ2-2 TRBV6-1 ASSDLRGELF
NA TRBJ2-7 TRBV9 ASSPRDSLFEQY
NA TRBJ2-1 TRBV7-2 ASSLGGVKYNEQF
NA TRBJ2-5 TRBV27 ASALGLQETQY
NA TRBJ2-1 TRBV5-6 ASSLPDSYNEQF
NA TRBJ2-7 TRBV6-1 ASSEPPQGYEQY
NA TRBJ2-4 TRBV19 ASKALAKNIQY
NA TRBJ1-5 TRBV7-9 ASSLSAGDINQPQH
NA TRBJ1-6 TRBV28 ATSGVDNSPLH
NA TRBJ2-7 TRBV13 ASSPKRSYEQY
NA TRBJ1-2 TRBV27 ASSPPRQALL
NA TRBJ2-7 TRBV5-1 ASSLAWGSYEQY
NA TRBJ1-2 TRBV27 ASSLSGLYGYT
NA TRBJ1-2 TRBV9 ASSAEYGYT
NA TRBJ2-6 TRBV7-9 ASTGAVVSDRYGANVLT
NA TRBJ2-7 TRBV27 ASSLSGQGPNGQY
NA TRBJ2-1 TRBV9 ASSTSGDGNEQF
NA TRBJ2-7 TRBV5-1 ASSASYEQY
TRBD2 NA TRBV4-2 ASSQDHRTSHEQY
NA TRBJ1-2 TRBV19 ASSDSSYGYT
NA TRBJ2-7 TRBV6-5 ASSYGPGYEQY